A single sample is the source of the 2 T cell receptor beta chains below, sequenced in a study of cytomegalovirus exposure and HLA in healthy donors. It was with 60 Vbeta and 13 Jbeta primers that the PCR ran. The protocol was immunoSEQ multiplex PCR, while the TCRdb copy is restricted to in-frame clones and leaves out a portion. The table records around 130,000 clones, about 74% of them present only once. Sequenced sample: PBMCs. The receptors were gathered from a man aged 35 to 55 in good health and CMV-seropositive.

CDR3 bases: TGTGCCTGGAGCTTGGGACAGGGGGCCTCCTACGAGCAGTACTTC. Translation: CAWSLGQGASYEQYF. The chain links TRBV30 to TRBJ2-7; TRBD1 matches 12 bases. The trim removed 3 bases at V and 0 bases at J, leaving 3 bases unmatched. Germline CDR1 GTSNPN, CDR2 SVGIG (reference sequence). The CDR3 contains 15 residues.

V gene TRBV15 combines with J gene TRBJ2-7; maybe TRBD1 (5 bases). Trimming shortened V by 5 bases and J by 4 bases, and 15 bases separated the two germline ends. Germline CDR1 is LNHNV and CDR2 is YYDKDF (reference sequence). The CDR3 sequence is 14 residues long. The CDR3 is CATSAHDRGYEQYF. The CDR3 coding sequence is TGTGCCACCAGCGCTCACGATAGGGGTTACGAGCAGTACTTC.